A single TCR beta chain is shown here with its context. The data were taken from a study of CD4 and CD8 cells across lung adenocarcinoma regions. The CDR3 has 15 residues. Germline-derived CDR1 and CDR2 are SGHRS and YFSETQ. V was clipped by 1 base and J by 1 base; unmatched bases: 4. Donors had localized lung adenocarcinoma, a non-small cell lung cancer. TCRdb recomputed calls from the PCR reads with MiXCR, one row per CDR3 protein. This table holds around 20,000 distinct CDR3 sequences, under 60% found once. The chain combines TRBV5-1 with TRBJ2-7; 8 nucleotides line up with TRBD2. The sequencing input was CD8+ T cells from the center of a lung tumor. The sequence came from a female donor with lung adenocarcinoma. The CD4 and CD8 labels of this study may be unreliable. CDR3 in amino acids: CASSLLAGRSYEQYF. CDR3 nucleotide sequence: TGCGCCAGCAGCTTGCTAGCGGGCCGATCCTACGAGCAGTACTTC. Based on the CDR3 plus reference TRBV5-1 and TRBJ2-7, the full variable domain is KAGVTQTPRYLIKTRGQQVTLSCSPISGHRSVSWYQQTPGQGLQFLFEYFSETQRNKGNFPGRFSGRQFSNSRSEMNVSTLELGDSALYLCASSLLAGRSYEQYFGPGTRLTVT.